This T cell receptor beta chain was captured by sequencing in a study of T cells in Graves' hyperthyroidism and ophthalmopathy. RNA transcripts gave rise to amplified TCR beta CDR3 regions. TCR CDR3 underwent first-round RT-PCR with the HTBI primer set. TCRdb recomputed calls from the multiplex PCR reads with MiXCR, one row per CDR3 protein. Of a few hundred thousand distinct CDR3 sequences detected, approximately 12% appear once; the ten largest clones hold about 20%. Germline CDR1 and CDR2: LGHDT and YNNKEL (reference sequence). CDR3 length equals 16 residues. V dropped 2 bases and J dropped 13 bases, with 21 bases sitting between them.

This sequence joins TRBV3-1 and TRBJ1-6, with D possibly matching TRBD1 (6 bases). This TCR derives from a man aged 25-40 years with Graves' hyperthyroidism that later progressed to Graves' ophthalmopathy. The sample consisted of blood. The CDR3: CASSQQGPMSVRPLHF. CDR3 nucleotides: TGTGCCAGCAGCCAACAGGGGCCAATGAGCGTACGCCCCCTCCACTTT. The entire variable domain, with the rest obtained from reference TRBV3-1 and TRBJ1-6, is as follows: DTAVSQTPKYLVTQMGNDKSIKCEQNLGHDTMYWYKQDSKKFLKIMFSYNNKELIINETVPNRFSPKSPDKAHLNLHINSLELGDSAVYFCASSQQGPMSVRPLHFGNGTRLTVT.